The clone carrying this T cell receptor (beta chain) came up many times. No antigen is known for it. The CDR3 loop spans 12 amino acids. Per germline, CDR1 SEHNR and CDR2 FQNEAQ (reference sequence). Losses at the gene ends were 10 bases for V and 5 bases for J; bases not matched to a gene: 3. The data stem from a study of read filtering for tumor transcriptome and immune sequencing. Whole-study context: RNA-seq yielded only roughly 80 to 1,400 TCR reads, IR-seq about 4 to 11 million. Study results and caveats: This fraction held mixed bone marrow immune cells after CD138-negative sorting. Correlation between methods rose after single-read clonotypes were removed.

The library was built from 400 ng RNA with molecular barcoded adaptors for alpha/delta and beta/gamma chains. Via MiXCR, TCRdb re-called the reads, giving one row per CDR3 protein. The sample records roughly 49,000 distinct CDR3 sequences, around 21% being singletons. Sequenced material: a population of CD138-negative cells sorted from bone marrow. The V and J genes are TRBV7-9 and TRBJ2-7, with TRBD2 matching 12 bases. This sequence originates from a donor at least 40 years old with multiple myeloma. The CDR3 sequence is CAIRLAGDEQYF. DNA for the CDR3: TGTGCCATTCGACTAGCGGGAGACGAGCAGTACTTC. The variable domain in full, with the rest retrieved from reference TRBV7-9 and TRBJ2-7, is DTGVSQNPRHKITKRGQNVTFRCDPISEHNRLYWYRQTLGQGPEFLTYFQNEAQLEKSRLLSDRFSAERPKGSFSTLEIQRTEQGDSAMYLCAIRLAGDEQYFGPGTRLTVT.